This TCR beta chain was profiled in a study of T cells in Graves' hyperthyroidism and ophthalmopathy. Study-level points and caveats: Ophthalmopathy was separated from stable hyperthyroidism by a 13 V-J model.

RNA transcripts provided the source from which TCR beta CDR3 regions were amplified. The primer set for the first-round RT-PCR of the TCR CDR3 was HTBI. TCRdb reanalysed the multiplex PCR reads using MiXCR and keeps one entry per CDR3 protein. Of approximately 630,000 distinct CDR3 sequences listed, around 15% are singletons. There are many counts of this clonotype. The antigen remains undetermined. Trimming shortened V by 6 bases and J by 6 bases, and 15 bases separated the two germline ends. The CDR3 has 14 residues. From germline, CDR1 is MNHEY and CDR2 SMNVEV (reference sequence). The sequence derives from a woman aged 25 to 39 with Graves' hyperthyroidism. The J gene is TRBJ1-5, the V gene TRBV27; D perhaps matches TRBD1 (6 bases). Sequences were obtained from blood. Written as DNA, the CDR3 is TGTGCCAGCAGGCCCAGGACAGCGAGTCAGCCCCAGCATTTT. Translated: CASRPRTASQPQHF.